Following are 29 T cell receptor beta chains from one sample sequenced in a study of blood T cell repertoires in COVID-19 (dated by TCRdb to 2020 to 2022). The library was produced with the immunoSEQ multiplex PCR assay. The table comes from immuneACCESS by way of TCRdb, which keeps in-frame sequences with V and J called. Part of the clones is missing from these tables; in studies checked, under half for an unresolved V gene and the rest for unknown reasons. This sample comprises roughly 78,000 clones, roughly 86% of them detected only once. Roughly 1.9% of the sample rests with the top ten. The sample was peripheral blood. The receptor source for this set is a woman aged 55-70 years with acute or convalescent COVID-19.

This chain uses TRBV7-2 with TRBJ1-1, with 8 bases that match TRBD1. CDR1 and CDR2 from the germline V gene are SGHTA and FQGNSA. CDR3 size: 14 residues. Germline trimming cut 0 bases from V and 4 bases from J; bases unmatched to any gene: 1. For the CDR3, the DNA is TGTGCCAGCAGCTTAGCCACAGGGGGCACTGAAGCTTTCTTT. Residues: CASSLATGGTEAFF. Full variable domain (rest looked up from reference TRBV7-2 and TRBJ1-1): GAGVSQSPSNKVTEKGKDVELRCDPISGHTALYWYRQSLGQGLEFLIYFQGNSAPDKSGLPSDRFSAERTGGSVSTLTIQRTQQEDSAVYLCASSLATGGTEAFFGQGTRLTVV.

The chain couples TRBV2 to TRBJ2-5, with 9 bases matching TRBD1. Germline V gene data show CDR1 as SNHLY and CDR2 as FYNNEI. This CDR3 is 16 amino acids long. Trimming at V came to 6 bases and at J to 4 bases, leaving 12 bases not matched to a gene. The CDR3 DNA reads TGTGCCAGCAGCGTAACAGGGGGCGAGGTCGGAGAGACCCAGTACTTC. Translation: CASSVTGGEVGETQYF.

This chain joins TRBV5-1 and TRBJ1-1, with 11 bases that match TRBD1. The CDR3 spans 15 residues. Germline CDR1 and CDR2: SGHRS and YFSETQ. Losses at the gene ends were 5 bases for V and 0 bases for J; bases not matched to a gene: 3. The CDR3 DNA is TGCGCCAGCAGGGACAGGGGGCAATTGAACACTGAAGCTTTCTTT. Its protein product is CASRDRGQLNTEAFF.

J is TRBJ1-1 and V is TRBV28; 9 bases agree with TRBD1. Germline CDR1 and CDR2: MDHEN and SYDVKM. V lost 5 bases, J lost 1 base, and 5 bases stayed unmatched. The CDR3 spans 15 residues. As DNA, the CDR3 is TGTGCCAGCAGTCCCAACAGGGGGCGGAACACTGAAGCTTTCTTT. Protein product: CASSPNRGRNTEAFF.

The chain couples TRBV7-3 to TRBJ1-6, with D unresolved. This CDR3 spans 16 amino acids. V gave up 1 base and J gave up 5 bases, with 12 bases separating them. The V gene's germline CDR1 is SGHTA and CDR2 FQGTGA. The DNA for the CDR3 is TGTGCCAGCAGCTTAATGTCAAAGGAGAATAATTCACCCCTCCACTTT. It is translated as CASSLMSKENNSPLHF.

This chain connects TRBV2 to TRBJ2-7, with D perhaps matching TRBD1 (5 bases). Germline CDR1 is SNHLY and CDR2 is FYNNEI. V was trimmed by 6 bases and J by 0 bases, leaving 12 bases between them. The CDR3 is 14 amino acids. The CDR3 here is CASSLTVDSYEQYF. CDR3 nucleotide sequence: TGTGCCAGCAGCCTGACAGTCGACTCCTACGAGCAGTACTTC.

As for this clone: One end of the junction is discordant with germline, which a read error may explain. This chain uses TRBV9 with TRBJ2-5; a weak D match, TRBD1 (5 bases). CDR3 length: 15 amino acids. Germline V CDR1 and CDR2: SGDLS, YYNGEE. CDR3 DNA sequence: TGTGCCAGCAGCAGGTCGTTGGGGCACCAAGAGGCCCAGTACTTC. Amino acid sequence: CASSRSLGHQEAQYF. The full variable domain, in which reference TRBV9 and TRBJ2-5 provide the parts outside the CDR3, is DSGVTQTPKHLITATGQRVTLRCSPRSGDLSVYWYQQSLDQGLQFLIQYYNGEERAKGNILERFSAQQFPDLHSELNLSSLELGDSALYFCASSRSLGHQEAQYFGPGTRLLVL.

V and J are TRBV3-1 (or the pseudogene TRBV3-2) and TRBJ2-1; 9 bases align to TRBD2. Per germline, CDR1 LGHDT and CDR2 YNNKEL (reference sequence). V dropped 1 base and J dropped 6; count of bases not matched to a gene: 10. This CDR3 is built from 17 residues. CDR3 loop: CASSQVLLSGGTNEQFF. The CDR3 region has the DNA TGTGCCAGCAGCCAAGTGTTACTAAGCGGGGGGACCAATGAGCAGTTCTTC.

This chain connects TRBV6-5 to TRBJ1-4; 8 bases line up with TRBD1. Germline-derived CDR1 and CDR2 are MNHEY and SVGAGI. The CDR3 contains 14 residues. After removal of 4 bases from V and 8 bases from J, the junction contained 6 bases not matched to a gene. The CDR3 region has the DNA TGTGCCAGCAGTTCTGGCAGGGGGCAAGAAAAACTGTTTTTT. It is translated as CASSSGRGQEKLFF.

This chain links TRBV7-2 with TRBJ2-7, with D tentatively TRBD1 (6 bases). Germline CDR1 SGHTA, CDR2 FQGNSA. CDR3 length: 12 residues. V was cut by 5 bases and J by 5 bases, with 10 bases left in between. The chain's CDR3 is CASSPRTDEQYF. The CDR3 coding sequence is TGTGCCAGCAGCCCCAGGACAGACGAGCAGTACTTC.

In nucleotides, the CDR3 is TGTGCCAGCAGTGGGGACTACCCAGTTTCGGATACGCAGTATTTT. It translates to CASSGDYPVSDTQYF. The V and J genes are TRBV2 and TRBJ2-3, with TRBD2 matching over 7 bases. Trimming removed 4 bases from V and 6 bases from J; junction bases left unmatched: 10. CDR1 is SNHLY and CDR2 is FYNNEI in the germline V gene. The CDR3 runs 15 residues.

The chain links TRBV7-2 to TRBJ1-6; 7 bases align to TRBD1. Losses at the gene ends were 3 bases for V and 7 bases for J; bases not matched to a gene: 6. Germline-derived CDR1 and CDR2 are SGHTA and FQGNSA. This CDR3 spans 15 amino acids. CDR3 bases: TGTGCCAGCAGCTTGTTAGGGGGCTCGAATTCACCCCTCCACTTT. This codes for CASSLLGGSNSPLHF.

This rearrangement joins TRBV19 to TRBJ1-1; 7 bases agree with TRBD1. The germline gives CDR1 LNHDA, CDR2 SQIVND (reference sequence). The CDR3 consists of 15 residues. The V gene end was trimmed by 7 bases and the J gene end by 3 bases; junction bases not matched to a gene: 11. This chain's CDR3 is CASMPKGGAYTEAFF. Here the CDR3 DNA reads TGTGCCAGTATGCCCAAAGGGGGCGCTTACACTGAAGCTTTCTTT.

The genes are TRBV9 and TRBJ2-3; 7 bases are shared with TRBD2. V lost 0 bases and J lost 5; bases outside the gene matches: 6. The CDR3 loop spans 15 amino acids. Germline CDR1 is SGDLS and CDR2 is YYNGEE. The CDR3 is CASSVEAGEGDTQYF. The CDR3 region has the DNA TGTGCCAGCAGCGTAGAGGCGGGAGAAGGAGATACGCAGTATTTT.

V is TRBV7-2 and J is TRBJ2-3; 8 bases align to TRBD1. V lost 5 bases and J lost 2; bases outside the gene matches: 6. CDR1 and CDR2 (germline): SGHTA, FQGNSA. The CDR3 has 15 residues. The CDR3 region is CASSRRQGLTDTQYF. CDR3 nucleotide sequence: TGTGCCAGCAGCCGTCGACAGGGGCTCACAGATACGCAGTATTTT.

This clone was seen a single time. The chain uses TRBV18 and TRBJ2-5; possible D gene TRBD2, 5 bases. CDR3 size: 13 residues. The germline CDR1 and CDR2 sequences are KGHSH and LQKENI. Deletions cut 4 bases from V and 2 bases from J, with 8 bases between. The CDR3 reads CASSRRLQETQYF. In DNA form, the CDR3 reads TGTGCCAGCTCACGGAGGTTGCAAGAGACCCAGTACTTC.

This chain connects TRBV9 to TRBJ1-1, with a possible D match to TRBD1 (5 bases). The V gene lost 0 bases and the J gene lost 4 bases, with 7 bases spanning the gap. The CDR3 length is 13 residues. Germline CDR1 SGDLS, CDR2 YYNGEE. The CDR3 DNA is TGTGCCAGCAGCGTAGTAGACAGCACTGAAGCTTTCTTT. Its translation: CASSVVDSTEAFF. Supplemented by reference TRBV9 and TRBJ1-1, the full variable domain reads DSGVTQTPKHLITATGQRVTLRCSPRSGDLSVYWYQQSLDQGLQFLIQYYNGEERAKGNILERFSAQQFPDLHSELNLSSLELGDSALYFCASSVVDSTEAFFGQGTRLTVV.

This clone was seen a single time. The chain carries TRBV2 and TRBJ2-7; 7 bases line up with TRBD1. V gave up 6 bases and J gave up 12 bases; unmatched junction bases: 8. CDR3 length equals 11 residues. In germline, CDR1 is SNHLY, CDR2 FYNNEI. CDR3: CASRDRQGAYF. The CDR3 coding sequence is TGTGCCAGCAGGGACCGACAGGGTGCGTACTTC. Looking up the rest from reference TRBV2 and TRBJ2-7 gives the full variable domain: EPEVTQTPSHQVTQMGQEVILRCVPISNHLYFYWYRQILGQKVEFLVSFYNNEISEKSEIFDDQFSVERPDGSNFTLKIRSTKLEDSAMYFCASRDRQGAYFGPGTRLTVT.

The chain recombines TRBV2 with TRBJ2-1; D remains ambiguous. Germline V lookup: CDR1 SNHLY, CDR2 FYNNEI. V lost 7 bases and J lost 9, with 22 bases in between. The CDR3 extends over 15 amino acids. In DNA, the CDR3 is TGTGCCAGCACCCAAATGGTGAGCCTCCCGGGTGAGCAGTTCTTC. Its translation: CASTQMVSLPGEQFF.

The gene calls are TRBV2 and TRBJ1-6; 7 bases line up with TRBD1. The V gene end was trimmed by 4 bases and the J gene end by 8 bases; junction bases not matched to a gene: 2. CDR1 and CDR2 (germline): SNHLY, FYNNEI. There are 13 residues in the CDR3. CDR3: CASSGDRDSPLHF. CDR3 bases: TGTGCCAGCAGTGGAGACAGGGATTCACCCCTCCACTTT.

This clone appeared a few times. The chain has TRBV24-1 and TRBJ2-1; D might be TRBD2 (5 bases). Germline loops: CDR1 KGHDR, CDR2 SFDVKD. The CDR3 is made up of 14 amino acids. V was clipped by 5 bases and J by 3 bases, with 10 bases between them. The CDR3 is CATSATRDYNEQFF. The CDR3 coding sequence is TGTGCCACCAGTGCTACCCGGGACTACAATGAGCAGTTCTTC.

This clone appeared a single time. This chain uses TRBV7-2 with TRBJ1-1; D not resolved. Trimming stripped 1 base from V and 1 base from J, with 4 bases between. Germline V gene lookup returns CDR1 SGHTA and CDR2 FQGNSA. This CDR3 is 13 amino acids long. CDR3 protein: CASSLDRNTEAFF. As DNA, the CDR3 is TGTGCCAGCAGCTTAGACAGGAACACTGAAGCTTTCTTT.

Remarks on this clone: The same CDR3 is also encoded by other DNA sequences in this sample. The V and J genes are TRBV28 and TRBJ1-5, with D perhaps TRBD1 (5 bases). The CDR3 runs 12 residues. The germline V and J ends were trimmed by 4 bases and 5 bases, with 6 bases remaining between them. CDR1 and CDR2 from the germline V gene are MDHEN and SYDVKM. The CDR3 region is CASSWGDQPQHF. CDR3 bases: TGTGCCAGCAGTTGGGGCGATCAGCCCCAGCATTTT.

J is TRBJ2-5 and V is TRBV15; a weak D match, TRBD1 (5 bases). This CDR3 comprises 12 residues. Trimming stripped 6 bases from V and 4 bases from J, with 9 bases between. In germline, CDR1 is LNHNV, CDR2 YYDKDF (reference sequence). The CDR3 here is CATSTGTETQYF. CDR3 nucleotide sequence: TGTGCCACCAGTACAGGCACAGAGACCCAGTACTTC.

The chain couples TRBV5-1 to TRBJ2-5; TRBD2 matches at 8 bases. CDR3 size: 16 residues. J gave up 2 bases and V 0 bases, and 6 bases lay outside the gene matches. Germline CDR1 is SGHRS and CDR2 is YFSETQ. The CDR3 is CASSLAPAGDQETQYF. The CDR3 nucleotides read TGCGCCAGCAGCTTGGCTCCAGCGGGAGATCAAGAGACCCAGTACTTC.

The chain has TRBV28 and TRBJ1-2; 7 nucleotides match TRBD1. Germline V gene data show CDR1 as MDHEN and CDR2 as SYDVKM. After removal of 1 base from V and 2 bases from J, the junction contained 4 bases not matched to a gene. CDR3 length: 15 residues. The CDR3 region is CASSLYRGWNYGYTF. CDR3 sequence (DNA): TGTGCCAGCAGTTTATACAGGGGTTGGAACTATGGCTACACCTTC.

The chain has TRBV7-3 and TRBJ2-5, with D tentatively TRBD2 (5 bases). V was pared by 2 bases and J by 3 bases, with 10 bases between. Germline CDR1 is SGHTA and CDR2 is FQGTGA. The CDR3 consists of 14 residues. The CDR3 DNA follows: TGTGCCAGCAGCTTAGGAGGTCAAAAAGAGACCCAGTACTTC. Translated: CASSLGGQKETQYF.

The V gene is TRBV28, the J gene TRBJ1-5; D is uncertain. V was shortened by 3 bases and J by 7 bases, with 10 bases between the two germline ends. Germline V gene sequence: CDR1 MDHEN, CDR2 SYDVKM. The CDR3 is made up of 13 amino acids. The DNA of the CDR3 is TGTGCCAGCAGTTTCTCCGGGGAACAGCCCCAGCATTTT. It translates to CASSFSGEQPQHF.

The chain uses TRBV29-1 and TRBJ2-1; the match to TRBD1 covers 8 bases. This CDR3 contains 13 residues. CDR1 SQVTM and CDR2 ANQGSEA come from the germline V gene. V trimming: 5 bases; J trimming: 8 bases; junction bases outside the gene matches: 8. CDR3 sequence (DNA): TGCAGCGTTTCAGGGGGCGAAGTCGATGAGCAGTTCTTC. This translates into CSVSGGEVDEQFF.